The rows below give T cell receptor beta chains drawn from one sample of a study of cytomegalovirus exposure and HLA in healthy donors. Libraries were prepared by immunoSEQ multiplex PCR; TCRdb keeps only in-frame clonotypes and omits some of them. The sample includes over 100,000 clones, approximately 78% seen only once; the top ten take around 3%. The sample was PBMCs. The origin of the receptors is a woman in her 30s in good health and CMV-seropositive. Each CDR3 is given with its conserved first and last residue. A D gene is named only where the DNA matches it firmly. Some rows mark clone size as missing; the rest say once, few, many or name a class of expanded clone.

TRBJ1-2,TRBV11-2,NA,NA,CASSLDSVYGYTF,TGTGCCAGCAGTCTCGACAGTGTCTATGGCTACACCTTC
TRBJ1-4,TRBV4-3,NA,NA,CASSQDGRRVTNEKLFF,TGCGCCAGCAGCCAAGATGGGCGCAGGGTGACTAATGAAAAACTGTTTTTT
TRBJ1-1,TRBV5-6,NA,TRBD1,CASSRTGVNTEAFF,TGTGCCAGCTCCCGGACAGGGGTAAACACTGAAGCTTTCTTT
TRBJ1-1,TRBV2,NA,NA,CASSVTGSTEAFF,TGTGCCAGCAGCGTCACAGGGAGCACTGAAGCTTTCTTT
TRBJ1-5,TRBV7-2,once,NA,CASSLVGGGNPQPQHF,TGTGCCAGCAGCTTGGTTGGTGGGGGGAATCCTCAGCCCCAGCATTTT
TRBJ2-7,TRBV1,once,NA,CTSSQVRPTGTSGELSYEQYF,TGCACCAGCAGCCAAGTACGACCCACCGGGACTAGCGGGGAACTTTCCTACGAGCAGTACTTC
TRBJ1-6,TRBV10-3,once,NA,CAISRRGSSPLHF,TGTGCCATCAGTAGACGCGGCAGTTCACCCCTCCACTTT
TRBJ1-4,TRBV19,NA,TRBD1,CASSARGTAILEKLFF,TGTGCCAGTAGTGCGAGAGGGACAGCGATCCTTGAAAAACTGTTTTTT
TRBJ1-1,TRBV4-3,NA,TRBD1,CASSPTGTVGRNTEAFF,TGCGCCAGCAGCCCGACCGGGACAGTGGGTCGTAACACTGAAGCTTTCTTT
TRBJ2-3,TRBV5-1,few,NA,CASSLGQTRDTQYF,TGCGCCAGCAGCTTGGGACAGACCAGAGATACGCAGTATTTT
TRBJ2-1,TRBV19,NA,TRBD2,CASSIRLAGGVYNEQFF,TGTGCCAGTAGTATTCGACTAGCGGGGGGAGTGTACAATGAGCAGTTCTTC
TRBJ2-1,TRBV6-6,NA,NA,CASRGAIFSHNEQFF,TGTGCCAGCAGGGGGGCTATATTCTCCCACAATGAGCAGTTCTTC
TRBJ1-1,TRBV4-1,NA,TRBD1,CARDTGQPSTEAFF,TGCGCCAGAGATACGGGACAGCCTTCCACTGAAGCTTTCTTT
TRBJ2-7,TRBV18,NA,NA,CASSPLANEQYF,TGTGCCAGCTCACCTTTAGCCAACGAGCAGTACTTC
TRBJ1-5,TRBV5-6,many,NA,CASSRAGDQPQHF,TGTGCCAGCAGCCGCGCAGGGGATCAGCCCCAGCATTTT
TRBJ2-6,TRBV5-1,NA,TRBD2,CASRRGDSGANVLTF,TGCGCCAGCAGGCGGGGGGACTCTGGGGCCAACGTCCTGACTTTC
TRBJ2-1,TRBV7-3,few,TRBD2,CASSSLAGGLGEQFF,TGTGCCAGCAGTTCGCTAGCGGGGGGGCTGGGTGAGCAGTTCTTC
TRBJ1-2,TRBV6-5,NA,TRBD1,CASSQATGGRGYTF,TGTGCCAGCAGCCAGGCCACAGGGGGCCGCGGCTACACCTTC